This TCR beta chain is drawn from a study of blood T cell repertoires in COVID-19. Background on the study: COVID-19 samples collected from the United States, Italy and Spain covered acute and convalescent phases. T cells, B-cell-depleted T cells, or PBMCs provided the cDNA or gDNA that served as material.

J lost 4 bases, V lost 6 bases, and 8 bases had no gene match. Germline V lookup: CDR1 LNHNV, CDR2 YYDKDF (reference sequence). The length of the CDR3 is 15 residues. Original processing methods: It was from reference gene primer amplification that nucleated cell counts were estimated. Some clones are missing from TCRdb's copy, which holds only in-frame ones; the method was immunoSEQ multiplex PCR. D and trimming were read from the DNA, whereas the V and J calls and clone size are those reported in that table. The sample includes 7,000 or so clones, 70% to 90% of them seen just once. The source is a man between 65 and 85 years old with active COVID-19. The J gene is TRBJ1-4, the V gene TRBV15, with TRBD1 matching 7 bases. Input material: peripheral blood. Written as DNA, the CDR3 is TGTGCCACCAGTCTAAGGACAGGAGTTAATGAAAAACTGTTTTTT. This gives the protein CATSLRTGVNEKLFF.